This TCR beta chain stems from a study of esophageal squamous cell carcinoma under preoperative chemotherapy. Across the study: Samples included peripheral blood T cells as well as tumor-infiltrating lymphocytes. General study findings and limits: Peripheral T cells migrating into the tumor appeared to partly supply post-treatment tumor-infiltrating lymphocytes. Peripheral T cells showed a significant TCR diversity increase after chemotherapy, unlike tumor-infiltrating lymphocytes.

The V end lost 3 bases, the J end lost 4 bases, and 16 bases lay between the germline ends. Per germline, CDR1 SGDLS and CDR2 YYNGEE. This CDR3 has 15 amino acids. TCRdb re-called the PCR reads with MiXCR, one entry per CDR3 protein. The profile shows 15,000 to 20,000 distinct CDR3 sequences, 48% of them singletons. Described time point: before preoperative PTX-NDP chemotherapy. Comment on this clonotype: The antigen remains unidentified.

Sampling was done from a patient given preoperative chemotherapy. This receptor was taken from a human donor with esophageal squamous cell carcinoma. The donor label of this sample is uncertain. This sequence joins TRBV9 and TRBJ1-2, with D possibly being TRBD1 (6 bases). The CDR3 here is CASSAGQGLGYGYTF. The CDR3 nucleotides read TGTGCCAGCAGCGCCGGCCAGGGGCTGGGCTATGGCTACACCTTC.